Listed below are T cell receptor beta chains from one sample, sequenced in a study of T cell responses to AZD1222 COVID-19 vaccine. Libraries were prepared by immunoSEQ multiplex PCR; TCRdb keeps only in-frame clonotypes and omits some of them. Altogether some 200,000 clones are present, approximately 92% being singletons, with the ten largest covering about 10%. Here the sequenced sample was peripheral blood, taken on day 0 of AZD1222 vaccination. The source is an adult in good health. CDR3s include the opening cysteine and the closing phenylalanine or tryptophan. A D gene is named only where the DNA matches it firmly. The size entry is marked missing in some rows and otherwise reads once, few, many or a size class.

abundance: .
j_gene: TRBJ1-3
d_gene: TRBD1
v_gene: TRBV11-2
CDR3nt: TGTGCCAGCAGCTTAAGGTTACAGGGGGTAGACACCATATATTTT
CDR3aa: CASSLRLQGVDTIYF

abundance: .
j_gene: TRBJ2-5
d_gene: TRBD2
v_gene: TRBV15
CDR3nt: TGTGCCACCAGCGAGGTTTTAGCGGGAGCTAAAGAGACCCAGTACTTC
CDR3aa: CATSEVLAGAKETQYF

abundance: .
j_gene: TRBJ1-1
d_gene: .
v_gene: TRBV27
CDR3nt: TGTGCCAGCAGTTACATCGGTAACACTGAAGCTTTCTTT
CDR3aa: CASSYIGNTEAFF

abundance: .
j_gene: TRBJ1-1
d_gene: .
v_gene: TRBV12-3/TRBV12-4
CDR3nt: TGTGCCAGCAAAGGGCGCACTGAAGCTTTCTTT
CDR3aa: CASKGRTEAFF

abundance: .
j_gene: TRBJ1-1
d_gene: .
v_gene: TRBV24-1
CDR3nt: TGTGCCACCAGGACAGGCGACAACACTGAAGCTTTCTTT
CDR3aa: CATRTGDNTEAFF

abundance: .
j_gene: TRBJ1-1
d_gene: .
v_gene: TRBV7-2
CDR3nt: TGTGCCAGCAGCTCGCACGAGCTGGGGGCCAACACTGAAGCTTTCTTT
CDR3aa: CASSSHELGANTEAFF

abundance: .
j_gene: TRBJ2-1
d_gene: TRBD2
v_gene: TRBV7-2
CDR3nt: TGTGCCAGCAGCCTGGGACTAGCGGGAAACAATGAGCAGTTCTTC
CDR3aa: CASSLGLAGNNEQFF

abundance: .
j_gene: TRBJ1-2
d_gene: .
v_gene: TRBV6-1
CDR3nt: TGTGCCAGCAGTGAAACGGACACCTATGGCTACACCTTC
CDR3aa: CASSETDTYGYTF

abundance: .
j_gene: TRBJ1-3
d_gene: .
v_gene: TRBV30
CDR3nt: TGTGCCTGGAGAAAGGGAAATGGAAACACCATATATTTT
CDR3aa: CAWRKGNGNTIYF

abundance: .
j_gene: TRBJ2-3
d_gene: TRBD2
v_gene: TRBV25-1
CDR3nt: TGTGCCAGCAGTGAGCGGGAGCCAGATACGCAGTATTTT
CDR3aa: CASSEREPDTQYF

abundance: .
j_gene: TRBJ1-2
d_gene: .
v_gene: TRBV27
CDR3nt: TGTGCCAGCAGTCCACAGGGCGGATCCTATGGCTACACCTTC
CDR3aa: CASSPQGGSYGYTF

abundance: .
j_gene: TRBJ2-2
d_gene: TRBD1
v_gene: TRBV19
CDR3nt: TGTGCCAGTTTGGGACAGCCATACACCGGGGAGCTGTTTTTT
CDR3aa: CASLGQPYTGELFF

abundance: .
j_gene: TRBJ2-1
d_gene: .
v_gene: TRBV14
CDR3nt: TGTGCCAGCAGCCAACAGCAGGGCTCCTACAATGAGCAGTTCTTC
CDR3aa: CASSQQQGSYNEQFF

abundance: .
j_gene: TRBJ1-5
d_gene: TRBD1
v_gene: TRBV28
CDR3nt: TGTGCCAGCAGTATGGGACAGGTTAATCAGCCCCAGCATTTT
CDR3aa: CASSMGQVNQPQHF

abundance: .
j_gene: TRBJ1-4
d_gene: .
v_gene: TRBV11-2
CDR3nt: TGTGCCAGCAGCTATGGGACATGGGGGATGGGAGAAACTAATGAAAAACTGTTTTTT
CDR3aa: CASSYGTWGMGETNEKLFF

abundance: once
j_gene: TRBJ2-1
d_gene: .
v_gene: TRBV4-1
CDR3nt: TGCGCCAGCAGCCCCCAGGGAGCCTACAATGAGCAGTTCTTC
CDR3aa: CASSPQGAYNEQFF

abundance: .
j_gene: TRBJ2-7
d_gene: .
v_gene: TRBV27
CDR3nt: TGTGCCAGCAGTACCTCCGGGACACCGACCTACGAGCAGTACTTC
CDR3aa: CASSTSGTPTYEQYF

abundance: .
j_gene: TRBJ1-1
d_gene: TRBD1
v_gene: TRBV10-2
CDR3nt: TGCGCCAGCACCCCCGGGGACAGGGACTTCTGTGCTTTCTTT
CDR3aa: CASTPGDRDFCAFF

abundance: .
j_gene: TRBJ1-2
d_gene: .
v_gene: TRBV24-1
CDR3nt: TGTGCCACCCCCTGGGGGGGGCGGTGCAGCTACACCTTC
CDR3aa: CATPWGGRCSYTF

abundance: .
j_gene: TRBJ1-2
d_gene: .
v_gene: TRBV7-2
CDR3nt: TGTGCCAGCAGCTTAGGGGGGGACTATGGCTACACCTTC
CDR3aa: CASSLGGDYGYTF

abundance: .
j_gene: TRBJ2-3
d_gene: .
v_gene: TRBV28
CDR3nt: TGTGCCAGCAGCCTCACGCAGGGCGGGCGGACAGATACGCAGTATTTT
CDR3aa: CASSLTQGGRTDTQYF

abundance: .
j_gene: TRBJ2-7
d_gene: .
v_gene: TRBV5-6
CDR3nt: TGTGCCAGCAGCTTTAAGGAGGGTGGGGAGCAGTACTTC
CDR3aa: CASSFKEGGEQYF

abundance: .
j_gene: TRBJ1-5
d_gene: .
v_gene: TRBV2
CDR3nt: TGTGCCAGCAGGATGGACCTTGGGGGGCAGCCCCAGCATTTT
CDR3aa: CASRMDLGGQPQHF

abundance: .
j_gene: TRBJ1-1
d_gene: .
v_gene: TRBV11-1
CDR3nt: TGTGCCAGCAGCTTAGGGAACGCAGCTTTCTTT
CDR3aa: CASSLGNAAFF

abundance: .
j_gene: TRBJ2-3
d_gene: TRBD2
v_gene: TRBV29-1
CDR3nt: TGCAGCGTTCCTCTAGCGGGAGCGACAGATACGCAGTATTTT
CDR3aa: CSVPLAGATDTQYF

abundance: .
j_gene: TRBJ2-6
d_gene: .
v_gene: TRBV6-5
CDR3nt: TGTGCCAGCACCTCTGGGGGCGGCGGGGCCAACGTCCTGACTTTC
CDR3aa: CASTSGGGGANVLTF

abundance: .
j_gene: TRBJ1-4
d_gene: TRBD1
v_gene: TRBV28
CDR3nt: TGTGCCAGCGGGACAGGGTGGGCAACTAATGAAAAACTGTTTTTT
CDR3aa: CASGTGWATNEKLFF

abundance: .
j_gene: TRBJ2-5
d_gene: .
v_gene: TRBV11-3
CDR3nt: TGTGCCAGCAGCTTAGATATAAGCGAGGAGACCCAGTACTTC
CDR3aa: CASSLDISEETQYF

abundance: .
j_gene: TRBJ2-7
d_gene: .
v_gene: TRBV7-8
CDR3nt: TGTGCCAGCAGCTCAACAGGAGGCGAGCAGTACTTC
CDR3aa: CASSSTGGEQYF

abundance: .
j_gene: TRBJ1-1
d_gene: .
v_gene: TRBV7-9
CDR3nt: TGTGCCAGCTTCAGCTTAAAGAGGTTAGTCGACACTGAAGCTTTCTTT
CDR3aa: CASFSLKRLVDTEAFF

abundance: .
j_gene: TRBJ1-2
d_gene: .
v_gene: TRBV27
CDR3nt: TGTGCCAGCAGTTTAGACGGATACGGGGGCTACACCTTC
CDR3aa: CASSLDGYGGYTF

abundance: .
j_gene: TRBJ2-3
d_gene: .
v_gene: TRBV11-2
CDR3nt: TGTGCCAGCAGCCGAAGCACAGATACGCAGTATTTT
CDR3aa: CASSRSTDTQYF

abundance: .
j_gene: TRBJ2-5
d_gene: TRBD1
v_gene: TRBV18
CDR3nt: TGTGCCAGCTCACCGAACGCGGACAGGGGGGAGACCCAGTACTTC
CDR3aa: CASSPNADRGETQYF

abundance: .
j_gene: TRBJ2-7
d_gene: TRBD2
v_gene: TRBV5-1
CDR3nt: TGCGCCAGCAGCTTAGGACTAGCGGTATTAACCTACGAGCAGTACTTC
CDR3aa: CASSLGLAVLTYEQYF

abundance: .
j_gene: TRBJ2-1
d_gene: TRBD2
v_gene: TRBV19
CDR3nt: TGTGCCAGTAGTCGGACTAGCGGCTACAATGAGCAGTTCTTC
CDR3aa: CASSRTSGYNEQFF

abundance: .
j_gene: TRBJ1-2
d_gene: TRBD1
v_gene: TRBV6-5
CDR3nt: TGTGCCAGCAGGCCGGGACAGGGGAGCTATGGCTACACCTTC
CDR3aa: CASRPGQGSYGYTF

abundance: .
j_gene: TRBJ2-1
d_gene: .
v_gene: TRBV6-4
CDR3nt: TGTGCCAGCAGTGGGGACACACACAATGAGCAGTTCTTC
CDR3aa: CASSGDTHNEQFF

abundance: .
j_gene: TRBJ2-1
d_gene: TRBD1
v_gene: TRBV12-3/TRBV12-4
CDR3nt: TGTGCCAGCACGAACAGGGGATATGAGCAGTTCTTC
CDR3aa: CASTNRGYEQFF

abundance: .
j_gene: TRBJ1-4
d_gene: .
v_gene: TRBV4-3
CDR3nt: TGCGCCAGCAGCCAAGATAATCGGATTAATGAAAAACTGTTTTTT
CDR3aa: CASSQDNRINEKLFF

abundance: few
j_gene: TRBJ1-6
d_gene: .
v_gene: TRBV28
CDR3nt: TGTGCCAGCAGTTTAGGGCAGGGGTTTAATTCACCCCTCCACTTT
CDR3aa: CASSLGQGFNSPLHF

abundance: .
j_gene: TRBJ2-1
d_gene: TRBD1
v_gene: TRBV4-3
CDR3nt: TGCGCCAGCAGCTCAGAGCCGGGACAGGTATACAATGAGCAGTTCTTC
CDR3aa: CASSSEPGQVYNEQFF

abundance: .
j_gene: TRBJ1-5
d_gene: TRBD1
v_gene: TRBV5-8
CDR3nt: TGTGCCAGCAGCCCAGACAGGGAAGGGCAGCCCCAGCATTTT
CDR3aa: CASSPDREGQPQHF

abundance: .
j_gene: TRBJ2-7
d_gene: .
v_gene: TRBV29-1
CDR3nt: TGCAGCGTTCTGGGCAGTTACGAGCAGTACTTC
CDR3aa: CSVLGSYEQYF

abundance: .
j_gene: TRBJ2-3
d_gene: .
v_gene: TRBV4-1
CDR3nt: TGCGCCAGCAGCCAAGATACAAAGACTAGATCAGCCGATACGCAGTATTTT
CDR3aa: CASSQDTKTRSADTQYF

abundance: .
j_gene: TRBJ2-1
d_gene: TRBD2
v_gene: TRBV7-9
CDR3nt: TGTGCCAGCAGGCCCCGTAGCGGGAGAGTCATCTATGAGCAGTTCTTC
CDR3aa: CASRPRSGRVIYEQFF

abundance: .
j_gene: TRBJ1-1
d_gene: .
v_gene: TRBV11-1
CDR3nt: TGTGCCAGCAGCTCGGGACGGAAGAACACTGAAGCTTTCTTT
CDR3aa: CASSSGRKNTEAFF